Listed below are T cell receptor beta chains from one sample, sequenced in a study of cytomegalovirus exposure and HLA in healthy donors. Only in-frame clones appear in the TCRdb table, and some are missing; sequencing was by immunoSEQ multiplex PCR. The repertoire holds 250,000 or so clones, with 80% to 95% as singletons. The material sequenced was PBMCs. All receptors come from a girl under 10 years old in good health and CMV-seronegative. Each CDR3 is given with its conserved first and last residue. Each record gives: CDR3 protein, CDR3 DNA, J gene, clone size, D gene, V gene, CDR3 length. The D gene is left open where the match is weak. The listing skips clone size in some rows; elsewhere it reads once, few, many or a size class.

cdr3_aa: CASSPRYGGRGTGELFF
cdr3_nt: TGTGCCAGTAGTCCCCGGTATGGCGGGAGGGGAACCGGGGAGCTGTTTTTT
j_call: TRBJ2-2
clone_size: -
d_call: TRBD2
v_call: TRBV19
cdr3_length: 17

cdr3_aa: CASSHRLAGRDEQYF
cdr3_nt: TGTGCCAGCAGCCACCGTTTAGCGGGGAGGGACGAGCAGTACTTC
j_call: TRBJ2-7
clone_size: -
d_call: TRBD2
v_call: TRBV7-9
cdr3_length: 15

cdr3_aa: CASSLSARSSYEQYF
cdr3_nt: TGTGCCAGCAGCCTATCCGCGCGGAGCTCCTACGAGCAGTACTTC
j_call: TRBJ2-7
clone_size: -
d_call: -
v_call: TRBV14
cdr3_length: 15

cdr3_aa: CASSLAPLSEQYF
cdr3_nt: TGTGCCAGCAGCTTGGCACCCCTCAGCGAGCAGTACTTC
j_call: TRBJ2-7
clone_size: -
d_call: -
v_call: TRBV5-4
cdr3_length: 13

cdr3_aa: CASSYRGSGSPLHF
cdr3_nt: TGTGCCAGTAGTTACAGGGGGAGCGGGTCACCCCTCCACTTT
j_call: TRBJ1-6
clone_size: -
d_call: TRBD1
v_call: TRBV19
cdr3_length: 14

cdr3_aa: CASNIRIGTANYGYTF
cdr3_nt: TGTGCCAGTAATATCCGTATAGGGACAGCTAACTATGGCTACACCTTC
j_call: TRBJ1-2
clone_size: -
d_call: TRBD1
v_call: TRBV19
cdr3_length: 16

cdr3_aa: CASSYSPLGGEQYF
cdr3_nt: TGTGCCAGCAGCTATTCGCCACTTGGCGGCGAGCAGTACTTC
j_call: TRBJ2-7
clone_size: -
d_call: -
v_call: TRBV5-4
cdr3_length: 14

cdr3_aa: CASSLDRGPVKLFF
cdr3_nt: TGCGCCAGCAGCTTGGACAGGGGGCCAGTAAAACTGTTTTTT
j_call: TRBJ1-4
clone_size: -
d_call: TRBD1
v_call: TRBV5-1
cdr3_length: 14

cdr3_aa: CASSLGEGYTF
cdr3_nt: TGTGCCAGCAGCTTAGGAGAGGGCTACACCTTC
j_call: TRBJ1-2
clone_size: once
d_call: -
v_call: TRBV5-4
cdr3_length: 11

cdr3_aa: CASSLGGHLEQYF
cdr3_nt: TGTGCCAGCAGCTTAGGGGGACACCTCGAGCAGTACTTC
j_call: TRBJ2-7
clone_size: -
d_call: -
v_call: TRBV7-2
cdr3_length: 13

cdr3_aa: CATRTRTKKNIQYF
cdr3_nt: TGTGCCACCCGAACCCGGACTAAAAAAAACATTCAGTACTTC
j_call: TRBJ2-4
clone_size: -
d_call: -
v_call: TRBV6-4
cdr3_length: 14

cdr3_aa: CASSQDGTETYEQYF
cdr3_nt: TGTGCCAGCAGCCAAGATGGAACAGAGACCTACGAGCAGTACTTC
j_call: TRBJ2-7
clone_size: -
d_call: -
v_call: TRBV4-2
cdr3_length: 15

cdr3_aa: CSVPLAGEQFF
cdr3_nt: TGCAGCGTTCCCCTAGCGGGAGAGCAGTTCTTC
j_call: TRBJ2-1
clone_size: once
d_call: TRBD2
v_call: TRBV29-1
cdr3_length: 11

cdr3_aa: CASSQVDREYEQYF
cdr3_nt: TGCGCCAGCAGCCAGGTAGACAGGGAGTACGAGCAGTACTTC
j_call: TRBJ2-7
clone_size: -
d_call: TRBD1
v_call: TRBV4-1
cdr3_length: 14

cdr3_aa: CASSIGGGTLNQPQHF
cdr3_nt: TGTGCCAGTAGTATAGGGGGGGGAACCCTCAATCAGCCCCAGCATTTT
j_call: TRBJ1-5
clone_size: -
d_call: -
v_call: TRBV19
cdr3_length: 16

cdr3_aa: CASSRDRASYEQYF
cdr3_nt: TGTGCCAGCTCACGGGACAGAGCATCATACGAGCAGTACTTC
j_call: TRBJ2-7
clone_size: -
d_call: TRBD1
v_call: TRBV18
cdr3_length: 14

cdr3_aa: CASSDPPGYGYTF
cdr3_nt: TGTGCCAGCAGTGACCCCCCCGGGTATGGCTACACCTTC
j_call: TRBJ1-2
clone_size: -
d_call: -
v_call: TRBV6-1
cdr3_length: 13

cdr3_aa: CASSYVGGSDEQFF
cdr3_nt: TGTGCCAGCAGTTACGTTGGCGGGAGCGATGAGCAGTTCTTC
j_call: TRBJ2-1
clone_size: -
d_call: TRBD2
v_call: TRBV6-5
cdr3_length: 14

cdr3_aa: CASSLVVGGSRWYEQYF
cdr3_nt: TGTGCCAGCAGCTTAGTTGTGGGCGGGAGTAGGTGGTACGAGCAGTACTTC
j_call: TRBJ2-7
clone_size: -
d_call: TRBD2
v_call: TRBV7-2
cdr3_length: 17

cdr3_aa: CASTRQGFYEKLFF
cdr3_nt: TGTGCCAGCACCAGACAGGGTTTTTATGAAAAACTGTTTTTT
j_call: TRBJ1-4
clone_size: -
d_call: TRBD1
v_call: TRBV27
cdr3_length: 14

cdr3_aa: CASSIGHDRGATQYF
cdr3_nt: TGTGCCAGTAGTATAGGACACGACAGGGGTGCGACCCAGTACTTC
j_call: TRBJ2-5
clone_size: -
d_call: TRBD1
v_call: TRBV19
cdr3_length: 15

cdr3_aa: CASSYRAPGELFF
cdr3_nt: TGTGCCAGCAGCTACAGGGCACCCGGGGAGCTGTTTTTT
j_call: TRBJ2-2
clone_size: -
d_call: -
v_call: TRBV7-2
cdr3_length: 13

cdr3_aa: CASSQGASEQFF
cdr3_nt: TGCGCCAGCAGCCAAGGAGCGAGTGAGCAGTTCTTC
j_call: TRBJ2-1
clone_size: -
d_call: -
v_call: TRBV4-1
cdr3_length: 12

cdr3_aa: CASTVMERGPNGQQYF
cdr3_nt: TGCGCCAGCACCGTTATGGAGCGGGGGCCCAATGGCCAGCAGTACTTC
j_call: TRBJ2-7
clone_size: -
d_call: TRBD2
v_call: TRBV5-1
cdr3_length: 16

cdr3_aa: CASSSRTGNSNQPQHF
cdr3_nt: TGTGCCAGCAGTTCCCGGACAGGGAATAGCAATCAGCCCCAGCATTTT
j_call: TRBJ1-5
clone_size: once
d_call: TRBD1
v_call: TRBV28
cdr3_length: 16

cdr3_aa: CAWARDRGYEQYF
cdr3_nt: TGTGCCTGGGCCCGGGACAGGGGTTACGAACAGTACTTC
j_call: TRBJ2-7
clone_size: -
d_call: TRBD1
v_call: TRBV30
cdr3_length: 13

cdr3_aa: CASRQSTGELSGYTF
cdr3_nt: TGTGCCAGCAGACAATCAACAGGGGAGCTCTCTGGCTACACCTTC
j_call: TRBJ1-2
clone_size: once
d_call: TRBD1
v_call: TRBV13
cdr3_length: 15

cdr3_aa: CASSPSGGYEQYF
cdr3_nt: TGTGCCAGCAGCCCCTCGGGTGGTTACGAGCAGTACTTC
j_call: TRBJ2-7
clone_size: -
d_call: -
v_call: TRBV7-7
cdr3_length: 13

cdr3_aa: CASSLTWTDTQYF
cdr3_nt: TGTGCCAGCAGTTTGACTTGGACAGATACGCAGTATTTT
j_call: TRBJ2-3
clone_size: once
d_call: -
v_call: TRBV6-4
cdr3_length: 13

cdr3_aa: CASSVPGQPEAFF
cdr3_nt: TGTGCCAGCAGCGTACCGGGACAACCTGAAGCTTTCTTT
j_call: TRBJ1-1
clone_size: -
d_call: -
v_call: TRBV5-6
cdr3_length: 13

cdr3_aa: CASSLMRGVETQYF
cdr3_nt: TGTGCCAGCAGCTTAATGCGGGGGGTTGAGACCCAGTACTTC
j_call: TRBJ2-5
clone_size: -
d_call: TRBD2
v_call: TRBV7-2
cdr3_length: 14

cdr3_aa: CASSKPGWAAFF
cdr3_nt: TGTGCCAGCAGTAAACCAGGGTGGGCAGCTTTCTTT
j_call: TRBJ1-1
clone_size: -
d_call: -
v_call: TRBV28
cdr3_length: 12

cdr3_aa: CASSFSPGLAGVTDTQYF
cdr3_nt: TGCGCCAGCAGCTTTTCCCCAGGACTAGCGGGAGTCACAGATACGCAGTATTTT
j_call: TRBJ2-3
clone_size: few
d_call: TRBD2
v_call: TRBV5-1
cdr3_length: 18

cdr3_aa: CASRTGGNQPQHF
cdr3_nt: TGTGCCAGCAGAACAGGTGGCAATCAGCCCCAGCATTTT
j_call: TRBJ1-5
clone_size: -
d_call: -
v_call: TRBV21-1
cdr3_length: 13

cdr3_aa: CASSIVSGNTGELFF
cdr3_nt: TGTGCCAGTAGTATAGTTTCAGGGAACACCGGGGAGCTGTTTTTT
j_call: TRBJ2-2
clone_size: -
d_call: -
v_call: TRBV19
cdr3_length: 15

cdr3_aa: CASSLAPGYGNTIYF
cdr3_nt: TGTGCCAGCAGCTTAGCGCCGGGGTATGGAAACACCATATATTTT
j_call: TRBJ1-3
clone_size: -
d_call: -
v_call: TRBV7-2
cdr3_length: 15

cdr3_aa: CASSQGTPGTEAFF
cdr3_nt: TGCGCCAGCAGCCAAGGGACACCGGGCACTGAAGCTTTCTTT
j_call: TRBJ1-1
clone_size: -
d_call: -
v_call: TRBV4-1
cdr3_length: 14

cdr3_aa: CASRSISTYGYTF
cdr3_nt: TGCGCCAGCAGGTCCATCAGTACCTATGGCTACACCTTC
j_call: TRBJ1-2
clone_size: -
d_call: -
v_call: TRBV5-1
cdr3_length: 13

cdr3_aa: CAWSGQGNEKLFF
cdr3_nt: TGTGCCTGGAGTGGACAGGGAAATGAAAAACTGTTTTTT
j_call: TRBJ1-4
clone_size: -
d_call: TRBD1
v_call: TRBV30
cdr3_length: 13

cdr3_aa: CASSLTAPNYGYTF
cdr3_nt: TGTGCCAGCAGTTTGACAGCGCCTAACTATGGCTACACCTTC
j_call: TRBJ1-2
clone_size: -
d_call: -
v_call: TRBV28
cdr3_length: 14

cdr3_aa: CASSLDRDQPQHF
cdr3_nt: TGCGCCAGCAGCCTCGACAGAGATCAGCCCCAGCATTTT
j_call: TRBJ1-5
clone_size: -
d_call: -
v_call: TRBV4-1
cdr3_length: 13

cdr3_aa: CAWRPSGSDEQYF
cdr3_nt: TGTGCCTGGAGACCGAGCGGGAGCGACGAGCAGTACTTC
j_call: TRBJ2-7
clone_size: -
d_call: TRBD2
v_call: TRBV30
cdr3_length: 13

cdr3_aa: CASSVAGLGGTEAFF
cdr3_nt: TGTGCCAGCAGTGTTGCAGGGTTAGGTGGCACTGAAGCTTTCTTT
j_call: TRBJ1-1
clone_size: -
d_call: -
v_call: TRBV6-1
cdr3_length: 15

cdr3_aa: CASSSRDRGAGDTQYF
cdr3_nt: TGTGCCAGCAGCTCCCGGGACAGGGGAGCCGGAGATACGCAGTATTTT
j_call: TRBJ2-3
clone_size: -
d_call: TRBD1
v_call: TRBV11-3
cdr3_length: 16

cdr3_aa: CASSFLALRGIGDTEAFF
cdr3_nt: TGTGCCAGCAGCTTTTTAGCGCTCCGAGGGATTGGGGACACTGAAGCTTTCTTT
j_call: TRBJ1-1
clone_size: -
d_call: -
v_call: TRBV5-8
cdr3_length: 18

cdr3_aa: CASSKDRGNQPQHF
cdr3_nt: TGTGCCAGCAGTAAGGACAGGGGCAATCAGCCCCAGCATTTT
j_call: TRBJ1-5
clone_size: -
d_call: TRBD1
v_call: TRBV28
cdr3_length: 14

cdr3_aa: CASSEEAGGYGYTF
cdr3_nt: TGTGCCAGCAGTGAAGAGGCAGGGGGGTATGGCTACACCTTC
j_call: TRBJ1-2
clone_size: -
d_call: TRBD1
v_call: TRBV6-1
cdr3_length: 14

cdr3_aa: CASSLDAGGNTIYF
cdr3_nt: TGTGCCAGCAGCTTAGACGCAGGCGGAAACACCATATATTTT
j_call: TRBJ1-3
clone_size: -
d_call: -
v_call: TRBV7-8
cdr3_length: 14

cdr3_aa: CSVGRATGELFF
cdr3_nt: TGCAGCGTTGGCAGGGCCACCGGGGAGCTGTTTTTT
j_call: TRBJ2-2
clone_size: -
d_call: -
v_call: TRBV29-1
cdr3_length: 12

cdr3_aa: CSAPQVREQFF
cdr3_nt: TGCAGTGCCCCACAGGTTAGGGAGCAGTTCTTC
j_call: TRBJ2-1
clone_size: -
d_call: -
v_call: TRBV20-1
cdr3_length: 11

cdr3_aa: CASSQAGTLGYTF
cdr3_nt: TGCGCCAGCAGCCAAGCGGGGACTCTCGGCTACACCTTC
j_call: TRBJ1-2
clone_size: -
d_call: -
v_call: TRBV4-1
cdr3_length: 13

cdr3_aa: CASSHVPGAYNEQFF
cdr3_nt: TGTGCCAGCAGCCACGTACCCGGTGCATACAATGAGCAGTTCTTC
j_call: TRBJ2-1
clone_size: -
d_call: -
v_call: TRBV6-1
cdr3_length: 15

cdr3_aa: CTSSQDLGGSDTEAFF
cdr3_nt: TGCACCAGCAGCCAAGATCTTGGAGGGTCCGACACTGAAGCTTTCTTT
j_call: TRBJ1-1
clone_size: -
d_call: -
v_call: TRBV1
cdr3_length: 16

cdr3_aa: CASSSAIYEQYF
cdr3_nt: TGCGCCAGCTCTAGTGCTATCTACGAGCAGTACTTC
j_call: TRBJ2-7
clone_size: -
d_call: -
v_call: TRBV5-1
cdr3_length: 12

cdr3_aa: CANPRGGGTEAFF
cdr3_nt: TGTGCCAACCCTCGGGGGGGAGGCACTGAAGCTTTCTTT
j_call: TRBJ1-1
clone_size: -
d_call: -
v_call: TRBV6-4
cdr3_length: 13